The 10 T cell receptor beta chains below were found in one sample sequenced in a study of cytomegalovirus exposure and HLA in healthy donors. Amplification used 60 Vbeta primers and 13 Jbeta primers. The protocol was immunoSEQ multiplex PCR, while the TCRdb copy is restricted to in-frame clones and leaves out a portion. The table includes fewer than 200,000 clones, roughly 74% detected once. Sample: PBMCs. The source of these receptors is a woman aged 30 to 39 in good health and CMV-seronegative.

The chain employs TRBV14 and TRBJ2-3, with TRBD2 matching 13 bases. The CDR3 extends over 14 amino acids. From germline, CDR1 is SGHDN and CDR2 FVKESK. J was trimmed by 11 bases and V by 2 bases; bases with no gene match: 4. Written as DNA, the CDR3 is TGTGCCAGCAGCCAACGGACTAGCGGGAGAGTGCAGTATTTT. Its protein product is CASSQRTSGRVQYF.

The sample holds a few counts of this clone. The junction does not match germline at one end; this may be a read error. The V gene is TRBV7-7, the J gene TRBJ1-5; D remains ambiguous. Germline CDR1 reads SSHAT; CDR2 reads FNYEAQ (reference sequence). This CDR3 contains 16 residues. For the CDR3, the DNA is TGTGCTAGCAGCTTAGGCGCCAGGCCTTACGATCAGCCCCAGCATTTT. Its protein is CASSLGARPYDQPQHF.

The J gene is TRBJ1-1, the V gene TRBV29-1, with a tentative D call TRBD1 (5 bases). The germline V gene has CDR1 SQVTM and CDR2 ANQGSEA. CDR3 size: 13 residues. Trimming took 3 bases from V and 5 from J, leaving 13 bases between them. The CDR3 region is CSVDSSGGTEAFF. The CDR3 nucleotides read TGCAGCGTTGATTCCAGCGGGGGGACTGAAGCTTTCTTT.

This chain links TRBV5-4 with TRBJ1-6; D perhaps matches TRBD1 (5 bases). The CDR3 is 15 residues long. The V end lost 2 bases, the J end lost 4 bases, and 10 bases lay between the germline ends. Germline CDR1 SGHNT, CDR2 YYREEE (reference sequence). CDR3 bases: TGTGCCAGCAGCTTTGGAGGGGTATATAATTCACCCCTCCACTTT. Its translation: CASSFGGVYNSPLHF.

The V and J genes are TRBV6-1 and TRBJ1-2, with a weak D call TRBD1 (5 bases). This CDR3 region has 15 residues. The V end lost 5 bases, the J end lost 0 bases, and 13 bases lay between the germline ends. Germline V CDR1 and CDR2: MNHNS, SASEGT. CDR3 DNA sequence: TGTGCCAGCAGTAACCTCCGGGGGACTAACTATGGCTACACCTTC. Translation gives CASSNLRGTNYGYTF.

This chain connects TRBV5-6 to TRBJ1-1; D remains ambiguous. Germline V lookup: CDR1 SGHDT, CDR2 YYEEEE. This CDR3 is built from 16 residues. V lost 4 bases and J 0 bases, leaving 16 bases between the germline ends. The CDR3 protein is CASSQGRLTMNTEAFF. The CDR3 DNA sequence: TGTGCCAGCAGCCAAGGCCGACTGACTATGAACACTGAAGCTTTCTTT.

The V gene is TRBV7-9, the J gene TRBJ2-7; D remains unclear. The CDR3 totals 12 residues. The germline V gene has CDR1 SEHNR and CDR2 FQNEAQ (reference sequence). Trimming cost V 2 bases and J 5 bases, with 7 bases left between them. The DNA of the CDR3 is TGTGCCAGCAGCTTACCGGGTAACGAGCAGTACTTC. The encoded protein is CASSLPGNEQYF.

This sequence joins TRBV5-1 and TRBJ1-2, with 7 bases lining up with TRBD1. Germline V gene data show CDR1 as SGHRS and CDR2 as YFSETQ. J gave up 2 bases and V 0 bases, and 4 bases lay outside the gene matches. There are 15 residues in the CDR3. This CDR3 is CASSLGGTDNYGYTF. The CDR3 bases are TGCGCCAGCAGCTTGGGGGGGACAGACAACTATGGCTACACCTTC.

This chain uses TRBV9 with TRBJ2-7; D is unresolved. V was cut by 3 bases and J by 6 bases, with 22 bases left in between. Germline V gene lookup returns CDR1 SGDLS and CDR2 YYNGEE. The CDR3 sequence is 16 residues long. This CDR3 is CASSAPVDTIRFEQYF. The CDR3 DNA is TGTGCCAGCAGCGCCCCGGTTGACACGATAAGGTTCGAGCAGTACTTC.

V is TRBV18 and J is TRBJ1-5; 7 nucleotides match TRBD1. The CDR3 runs to 17 residues. V dropped 0 bases and J dropped 0; count of bases not matched to a gene: 5. Germline loops: CDR1 KGHSH, CDR2 LQKENI. The CDR3 is CASSPPTGLGSNQPQHF. CDR3 coding DNA: TGTGCCAGCTCACCACCGACAGGGCTGGGTAGCAATCAGCCCCAGCATTTT.